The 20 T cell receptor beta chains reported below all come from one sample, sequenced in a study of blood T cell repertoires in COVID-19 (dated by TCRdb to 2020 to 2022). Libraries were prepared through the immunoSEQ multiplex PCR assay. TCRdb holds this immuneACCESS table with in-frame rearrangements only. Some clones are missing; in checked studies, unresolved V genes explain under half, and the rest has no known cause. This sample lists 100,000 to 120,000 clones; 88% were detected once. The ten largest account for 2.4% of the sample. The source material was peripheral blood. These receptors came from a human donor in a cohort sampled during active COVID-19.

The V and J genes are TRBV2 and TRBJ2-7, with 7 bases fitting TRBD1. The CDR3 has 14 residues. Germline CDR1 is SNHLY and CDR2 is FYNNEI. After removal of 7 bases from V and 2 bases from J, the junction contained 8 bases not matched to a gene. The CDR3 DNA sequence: TGTGCCAGCAACTTCCAGGGGGAACCCTACGAGCAGTACTTC. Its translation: CASNFQGEPYEQYF.

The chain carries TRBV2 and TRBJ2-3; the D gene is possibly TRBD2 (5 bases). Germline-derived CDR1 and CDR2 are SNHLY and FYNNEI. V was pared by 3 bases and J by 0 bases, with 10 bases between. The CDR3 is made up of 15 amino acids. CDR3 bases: TGTGCCAGCAGTGATTGGAGGCGGAGCACAGATACGCAGTATTTT. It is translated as CASSDWRRSTDTQYF.

CDR3: CSASRQEETQYF. For the CDR3, the DNA is TGCAGTGCTAGTAGACAGGAAGAGACCCAGTACTTC. This chain connects TRBV20-1 to TRBJ2-5, with a weak D call TRBD1 (6 bases). CDR1 is DFQATT, CDR2 SNEGSKA, per germline (reference sequence). Trimming pared 3 bases from V and 3 bases from J, leaving 8 bases between. The CDR3 runs to 12 residues.

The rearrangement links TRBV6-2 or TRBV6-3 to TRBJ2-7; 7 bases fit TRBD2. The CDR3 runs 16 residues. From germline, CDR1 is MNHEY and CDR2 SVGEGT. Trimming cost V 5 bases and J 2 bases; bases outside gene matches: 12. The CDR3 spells CASSLPRAGLPYEQYF. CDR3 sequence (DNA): TGTGCCAGCAGTCTCCCCCGGGCGGGACTACCCTACGAGCAGTACTTC.

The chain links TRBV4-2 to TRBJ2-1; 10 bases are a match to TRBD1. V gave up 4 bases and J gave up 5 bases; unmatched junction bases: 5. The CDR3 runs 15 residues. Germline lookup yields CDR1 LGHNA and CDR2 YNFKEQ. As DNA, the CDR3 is TGTGCCAGCAGCCGAGGACAGGGGGGGGACAATGAGCAGTTCTTC. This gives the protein CASSRGQGGDNEQFF.

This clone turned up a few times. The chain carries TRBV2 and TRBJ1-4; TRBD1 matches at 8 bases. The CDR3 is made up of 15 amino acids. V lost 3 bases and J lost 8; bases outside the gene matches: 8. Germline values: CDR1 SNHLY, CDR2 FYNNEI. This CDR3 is CASSDGQGIKEKLFF. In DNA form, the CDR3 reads TGTGCCAGCAGTGACGGACAGGGCATTAAAGAAAAACTGTTTTTT.

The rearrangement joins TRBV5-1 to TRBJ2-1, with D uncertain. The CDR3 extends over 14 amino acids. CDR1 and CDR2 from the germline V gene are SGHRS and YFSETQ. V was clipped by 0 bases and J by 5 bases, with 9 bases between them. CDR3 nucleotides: TGCGCCAGCAGCTTGGGGGCGATCGACAATGAGCAGTTCTTC. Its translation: CASSLGAIDNEQFF.

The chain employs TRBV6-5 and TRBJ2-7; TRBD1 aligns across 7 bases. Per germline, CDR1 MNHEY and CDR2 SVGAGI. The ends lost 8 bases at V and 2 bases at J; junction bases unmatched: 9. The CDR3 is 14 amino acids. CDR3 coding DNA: TGTGCCAGCCACCCCCCCGGACAGGCCTACGAGCAGTACTTC. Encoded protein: CASHPPGQAYEQYF.

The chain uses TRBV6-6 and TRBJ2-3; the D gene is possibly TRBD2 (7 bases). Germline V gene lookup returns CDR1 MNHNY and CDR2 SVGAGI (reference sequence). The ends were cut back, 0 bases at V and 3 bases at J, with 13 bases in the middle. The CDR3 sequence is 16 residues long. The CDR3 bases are TGTGCCAGCAGTTACTCTGGGGGGGGCCGAACAGATACGCAGTATTTT. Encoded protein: CASSYSGGGRTDTQYF.

The CDR3 sequence: CASGGLSNTGELFF. In DNA, the CDR3 is TGTGCCAGCGGAGGTTTGTCGAACACCGGGGAGCTGTTTTTT. The J gene is TRBJ2-2, the V gene TRBV3-1 (or the pseudogene TRBV3-2), with a weak D call TRBD2 (5 bases). The CDR3 is 14 amino acids. Germline lookup yields CDR1 LGHDT and CDR2 YNNKEL (reference sequence). Trimming removed 8 bases at V and 0 bases at J, with 10 bases between.

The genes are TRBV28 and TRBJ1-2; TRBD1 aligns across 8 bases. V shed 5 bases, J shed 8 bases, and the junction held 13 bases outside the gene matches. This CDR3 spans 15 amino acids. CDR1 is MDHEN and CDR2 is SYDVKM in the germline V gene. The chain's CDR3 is CASSDEYRGTFGYTF. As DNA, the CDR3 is TGTGCCAGCAGTGATGAGTACAGGGGGACCTTCGGCTACACCTTC.

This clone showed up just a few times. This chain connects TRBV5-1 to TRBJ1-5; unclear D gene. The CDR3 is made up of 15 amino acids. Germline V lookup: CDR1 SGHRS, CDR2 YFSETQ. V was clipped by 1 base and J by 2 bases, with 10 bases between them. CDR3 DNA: TGCGCCAGCAGCTTGTCGGCCGGAGGCAATCAGCCCCAGCATTTT. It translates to CASSLSAGGNQPQHF.

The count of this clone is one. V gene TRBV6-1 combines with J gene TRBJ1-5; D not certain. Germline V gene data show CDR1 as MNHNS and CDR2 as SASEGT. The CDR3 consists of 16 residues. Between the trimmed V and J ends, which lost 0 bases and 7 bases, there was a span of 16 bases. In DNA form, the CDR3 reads TGTGCCAGCAGTGAAGCGCAAGGGAGGGTCCGCCAGCCCCAGCATTTT. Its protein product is CASSEAQGRVRQPQHF.

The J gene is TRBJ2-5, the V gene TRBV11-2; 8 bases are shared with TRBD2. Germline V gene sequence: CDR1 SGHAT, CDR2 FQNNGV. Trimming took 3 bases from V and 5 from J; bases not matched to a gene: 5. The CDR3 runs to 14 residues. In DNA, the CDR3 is TGTGCCAGCAGCTTTACTAGCGGCCCGGAGACCCAGTACTTC. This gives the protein CASSFTSGPETQYF.

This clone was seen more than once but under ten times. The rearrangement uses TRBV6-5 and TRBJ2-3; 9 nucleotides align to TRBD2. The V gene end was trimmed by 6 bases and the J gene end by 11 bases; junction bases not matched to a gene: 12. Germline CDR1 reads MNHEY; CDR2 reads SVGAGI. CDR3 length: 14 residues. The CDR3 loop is CASSFPGGGARQYF. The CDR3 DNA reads TGTGCCAGCAGCTTCCCGGGCGGGGGGGCTCGGCAGTATTTT.

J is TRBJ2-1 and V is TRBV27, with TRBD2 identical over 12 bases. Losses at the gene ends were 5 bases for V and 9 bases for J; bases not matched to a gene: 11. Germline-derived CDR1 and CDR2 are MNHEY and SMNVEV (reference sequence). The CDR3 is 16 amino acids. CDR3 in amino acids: CASSRQRLAGVGEQFF. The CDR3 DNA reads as TGTGCCAGCAGTCGACAAAGACTAGCGGGAGTGGGTGAGCAGTTCTTC.

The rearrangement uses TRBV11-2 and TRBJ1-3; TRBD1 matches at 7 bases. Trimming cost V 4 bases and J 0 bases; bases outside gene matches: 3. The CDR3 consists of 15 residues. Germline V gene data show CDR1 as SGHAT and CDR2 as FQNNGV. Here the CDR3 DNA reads TGTGCCAGCAGCTCGGACAGGCACTCTGGAAACACCATATATTTT. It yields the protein CASSSDRHSGNTIYF.

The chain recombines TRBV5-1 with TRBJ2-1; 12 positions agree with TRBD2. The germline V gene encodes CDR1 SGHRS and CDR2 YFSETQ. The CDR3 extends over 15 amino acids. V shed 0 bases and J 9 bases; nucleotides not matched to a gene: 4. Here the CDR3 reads CASSLVTSGSTEQFF. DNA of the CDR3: TGCGCCAGCAGCTTGGTGACTAGCGGGAGCACTGAGCAGTTCTTC.

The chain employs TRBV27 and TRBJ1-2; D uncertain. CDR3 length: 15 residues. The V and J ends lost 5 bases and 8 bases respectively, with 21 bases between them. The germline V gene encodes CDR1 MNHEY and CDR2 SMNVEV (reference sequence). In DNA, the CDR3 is TGTGCCAGCAGTGCCCCGGGAGTCCTTCTGGAGGGCTACACCTTC. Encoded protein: CASSAPGVLLEGYTF.

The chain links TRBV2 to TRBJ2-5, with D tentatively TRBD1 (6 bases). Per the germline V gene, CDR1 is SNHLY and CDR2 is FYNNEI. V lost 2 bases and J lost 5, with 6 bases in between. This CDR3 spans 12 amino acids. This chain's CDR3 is CASSEQGETQYF. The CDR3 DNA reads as TGTGCCAGCAGTGAACAGGGGGAGACCCAGTACTTC.